Sequencing of this T cell receptor (beta chain) was carried out in a study of read filtering for tumor transcriptome and immune sequencing. Study-level information: The cohort had 17 to 20 men and over twelve women aged about 40 to 90, mean about 70 years.

This library used around 0.4 ug RNA and molecular barcoded adaptors spanning alpha/delta and beta/gamma chains. TCRdb independently ran MiXCR on the reads; one entry per CDR3 protein. The data hold tens of thousands of distinct CDR3 sequences, with about 10% observed a single time. With 6 bases removed from V and 4 bases from J, the gap between germline ends came to 16 bases. The CDR3 is 14 amino acids. Per germline, CDR1 DFQATT and CDR2 SNEGSKA (reference sequence). This clonotype was detected ten times or more. Material for sequencing was a population of CD138-negative cells sorted from bone marrow. The chain carries TRBV20-1 and TRBJ1-5; maybe TRBD1 (5 bases). The TCR sequence derives from a donor aged 40 or over with multiple myeloma. CDR3 residues: CSAPRGAGNQPQHF. CDR3 sequence (DNA): TGCAGTGCCCCGAGGGGCGCGGGAAATCAGCCCCAGCATTTT.